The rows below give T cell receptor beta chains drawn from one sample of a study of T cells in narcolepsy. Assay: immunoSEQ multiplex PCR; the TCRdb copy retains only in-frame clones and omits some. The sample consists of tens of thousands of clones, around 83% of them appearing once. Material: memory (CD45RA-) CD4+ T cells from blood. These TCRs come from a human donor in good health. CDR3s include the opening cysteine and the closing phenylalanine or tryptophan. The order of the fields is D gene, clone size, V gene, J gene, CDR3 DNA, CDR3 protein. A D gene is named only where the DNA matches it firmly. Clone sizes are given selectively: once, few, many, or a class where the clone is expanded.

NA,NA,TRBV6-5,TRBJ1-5,TGTGCCAGCAGTTACTCAGGACTCCGCAATCAGCCCCAGCATTTT,CASSYSGLRNQPQHF
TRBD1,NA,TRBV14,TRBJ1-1,TGTGCCAGCAGCCAAGCCTCGACAGGGCCCAAAGCTTTCTTT,CASSQASTGPKAFF
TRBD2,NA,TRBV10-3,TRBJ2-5,TGTGCCATTGGGGAGGGACTAGCGGTACAAGAGACCCAGTACTTC,CAIGEGLAVQETQYF
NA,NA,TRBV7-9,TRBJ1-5,TGTGCCAGCAGCTTAGAACAGGTGAATCAGCCCCAGCATTTT,CASSLEQVNQPQHF
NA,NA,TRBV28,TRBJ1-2,TGTGCCAGCAGTTTAAATTGGTCCGTGGGGTATGGCTACACCTTC,CASSLNWSVGYGYTF
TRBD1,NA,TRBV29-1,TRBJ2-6,TGCAGCGTCAGAACAGGGGGCGTTGGGGCCAACGTCCTGACTTTC,CSVRTGGVGANVLTF
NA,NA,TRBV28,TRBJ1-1,TGTGCCAGCTCCCGGCATAGGTCCCCTGAAGCTTTCTTT,CASSRHRSPEAFF
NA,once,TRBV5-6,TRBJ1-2,TGTGCCAGCAGCTTGGCGGGCGGGGCTCGGGGCTACACCTTC,CASSLAGGARGYTF
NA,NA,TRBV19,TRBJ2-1,TGTGCCAGTAGTCCCATCAGACTCCTCTTTCTGCATGAGCAGTTCTTC,CASSPIRLLFLHEQFF
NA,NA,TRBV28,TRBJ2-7,TGTGCCAGCAGGGGGACCGAGCAATCCCCCTACGAGCAGTACTTC,CASRGTEQSPYEQYF
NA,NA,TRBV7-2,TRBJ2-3,TGTGCCAGCAGCTCTATACGGGATACGCAGTATTTT,CASSSIRDTQYF
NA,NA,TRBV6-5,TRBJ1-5,TGTGCCAGCAGACCCCAGGGAATCCACCAGCCCCAGCATTTT,CASRPQGIHQPQHF
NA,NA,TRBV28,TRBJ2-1,TGTGCCAGCAGCCCCCCGGACAGACTCTACAATGAGCAGTTCTTC,CASSPPDRLYNEQFF
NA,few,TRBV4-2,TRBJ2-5,TGTGCCAGCAGCCAAGAGGCTCAGGGCGGGCAGACCCAGTACTTC,CASSQEAQGGQTQYF
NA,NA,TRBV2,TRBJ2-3,TGTGCCAGCAGTGGGAGGGGCTTCACAGATACGCAGTATTTT,CASSGRGFTDTQYF
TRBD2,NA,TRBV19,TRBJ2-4,TGTGCCAGTAGTATCAGCCTAACCGGGACTAGGATAGGCAAAAACATTCAGTACTTC,CASSISLTGTRIGKNIQYF
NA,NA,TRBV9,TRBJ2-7,TGTGCCAGCAGCCCCTCGGTTCCCGGGACGGGAACCTACGAGCAGTACTTC,CASSPSVPGTGTYEQYF
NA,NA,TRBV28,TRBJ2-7,TGTGCCAGCAGCACACAGGGTCTGAGGGGCTCCTACGAGCAGTACTTC,CASSTQGLRGSYEQYF